One sample yielded the 13 T cell receptor beta chains listed below, sequenced in a study of cytomegalovirus exposure and HLA in healthy donors. With 60 Vbeta and 13 Jbeta primers, the PCR was carried out. The protocol was immunoSEQ multiplex PCR, while the TCRdb copy is restricted to in-frame clones and leaves out a portion. The repertoire includes about 130,000 clones, around 80% of them detected once, and around 5% sits in the top ten. The sample was PBMCs. These receptors were collected from a man aged 30 to 39 in good health and CMV-seronegative.

CDR3 sequence: CASSEEQGAGHEQYF. The CDR3 region has the DNA TGTGCCAGCAGTGAGGAACAGGGTGCGGGTCACGAGCAGTACTTC. The chain combines TRBV6-1 with TRBJ2-7, with a tentative D call TRBD1 (6 bases). The CDR3 sequence is 15 residues long. The germline CDR1 and CDR2 sequences are MNHNS and SASEGT. The germline V and J ends were trimmed by 3 bases and 5 bases, with 17 bases remaining between them.

The chain links TRBV15 to TRBJ2-1; 8 nucleotides align to TRBD2. The germline CDR1 and CDR2 sequences are LNHNV and YYDKDF (reference sequence). V lost 3 bases, J lost 8 bases, and 6 bases stayed unmatched. This CDR3 contains 14 residues. CDR3 bases: TGTGCCACCAGCAGGGGACTAGTTGAGTATGAGCAGTTCTTC. It yields the protein CATSRGLVEYEQFF.

The rearrangement uses TRBV25-1 and TRBJ2-1, with a possible D match to TRBD2 (5 bases). The V end was cut by 1 base, the J end by 10 bases, with 14 bases between. Germline lookup yields CDR1 MGHDK and CDR2 SYGVNS. The CDR3 extends over 14 amino acids. CDR3 loop: CASSELGWPGEQFF. Here the CDR3 DNA reads TGTGCCAGCAGTGAATTAGGCTGGCCGGGGGAGCAGTTCTTC.

The chain has TRBV15 and TRBJ1-5, with D possibly TRBD1 on 5 matching bases. V lost 3 bases and J lost 2, with 14 bases in between. The length of the CDR3 is 16 residues. Per the germline V gene, CDR1 is LNHNV and CDR2 is YYDKDF (reference sequence). The DNA for the CDR3 is TGTGCCACCAGCAGCCGACGGGGGGAAGGCAATCAGCCCCAGCATTTT. Amino acid sequence: CATSSRRGEGNQPQHF.

The chain carries TRBV18 and TRBJ1-2; 11 nucleotides align to TRBD1. The CDR3 has 16 amino acids. The trim removed 3 bases at V and 4 bases at J, leaving 7 bases unmatched. The germline CDR1 and CDR2 sequences are KGHSH and LQKENI. CDR3 residues: CASSPSRTGGLYGYTF. The DNA for the CDR3 is TGTGCCAGCTCACCGTCCAGGACAGGGGGCCTCTATGGCTACACCTTC.

The J gene is TRBJ2-6, the V gene TRBV7-3; the match to TRBD1 covers 10 bases. The V and J ends lost 5 bases and 2 bases, in that order; junction bases with no gene match: 3. The CDR3 has 16 amino acids. The germline V gene has CDR1 SGHTA and CDR2 FQGTGA. The CDR3 is CASSPGTGAGANVLTF. CDR3 coding DNA: TGTGCCAGCAGCCCCGGGACAGGGGCTGGGGCCAACGTCCTGACTTTC.

V is TRBV30 and J is TRBJ1-1; no reliable D call. Trimming shortened V by 1 base and J by 1 base, and 13 bases separated the two germline ends. CDR1 and CDR2 (germline): GTSNPN, SVGIG (reference sequence). This CDR3 is built from 15 residues. CDR3 loop: CAWSAPTGWNTEAFF. In DNA form, the CDR3 reads TGTGCCTGGAGTGCCCCGACTGGTTGGAACACTGAAGCTTTCTTT.

The chain couples TRBV27 to TRBJ2-5; TRBD2 is a possible D gene (5 bases). Deletions cut 3 bases from V and 5 bases from J, with 13 bases between. This CDR3 is 14 amino acids long. Germline CDR1 MNHEY, CDR2 SMNVEV (reference sequence). Here the CDR3 DNA reads TGTGCCAGCAGTTTGAGAGGGAGACGTGAGACCCAGTACTTC. It yields the protein CASSLRGRRETQYF.

On this clone itself: Other nucleotide sequences from this sample produce the same CDR3. The chain carries TRBV7-2 and TRBJ1-5; 7 nucleotides align to TRBD1. Germline CDR1 is SGHTA and CDR2 is FQGNSA. The CDR3 extends over 14 amino acids. Trimming removed 4 bases from V and 5 bases from J; junction bases left unmatched: 5. The CDR3 nucleotides are TGTGCCAGCAGCTCGAGACAGGGCGATCAGCCCCAGCATTTT. Amino acid sequence: CASSSRQGDQPQHF.

This chain uses TRBV27 with TRBJ1-5, with 7 bases identical to TRBD1. Germline assignment: CDR1 MNHEY and CDR2 SMNVEV (reference sequence). Losses at the gene ends were 1 base for V and 0 bases for J; bases not matched to a gene: 9. This CDR3 is 18 amino acids long. In DNA, the CDR3 is TGTGCCAGCAGTTTATACCCCCCCTACAGGGGTAGCAATCAGCCCCAGCATTTT. Protein: CASSLYPPYRGSNQPQHF.

The chain couples TRBV30 to TRBJ2-3; 13 bases fit TRBD2. Trimming took 3 bases from V and 6 from J; bases not matched to a gene: 9. Germline V gene sequence: CDR1 GTSNPN, CDR2 SVGIG (reference sequence). This CDR3 region has 16 residues. CDR3 DNA: TGTGCCTGGAGCGGTTGGACTAGCGGGAGATCGGATACGCAGTATTTT. It is translated as CAWSGWTSGRSDTQYF.

This clone was seen at least ten times. The chain is built from TRBV10-3 and TRBJ1-1; D gene uncertain. The germline V gene has CDR1 ENHRY and CDR2 SYGVKD. V lost 1 base, J lost 2 bases, and 5 bases lay in between. The CDR3 totals 13 residues. Here the CDR3 DNA reads TGTGCCATCAGTGAGTTGAGAAACACTGAAGCTTTCTTT. This encodes CAISELRNTEAFF.

The V and J genes are TRBV6-5 and TRBJ2-1, with D maybe TRBD2 (6 bases). Trimming took off 2 bases at V and 16 bases at J, with 15 bases between the two ends. The CDR3 sequence is 12 residues long. Germline CDR1 MNHEY, CDR2 SVGAGI. CDR3 protein: CASSYAGLPGFF. In DNA form, the CDR3 reads TGTGCCAGCAGTTACGCGGGACTCCCCGGTTTCTTC.